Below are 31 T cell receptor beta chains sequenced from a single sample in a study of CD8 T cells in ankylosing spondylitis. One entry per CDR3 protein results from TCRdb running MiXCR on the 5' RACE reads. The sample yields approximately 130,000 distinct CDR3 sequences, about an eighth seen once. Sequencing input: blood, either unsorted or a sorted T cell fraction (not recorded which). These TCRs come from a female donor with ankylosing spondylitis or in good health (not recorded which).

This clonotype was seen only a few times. The CDR3 sequence is CASSLKQGAAGNTIYF. CDR3 bases: TGTGCCAGTAGCCTTAAACAGGGTGCGGCTGGAAACACCATATATTTT. The chain joins TRBV19 to TRBJ1-3; possible D gene TRBD1, 6 bases. V lost 6 bases to trimming and J lost 2 bases, with 17 bases between them. There are 16 residues in the CDR3. Per the germline V gene, CDR1 is LNHDA and CDR2 is SQIVND (reference sequence).

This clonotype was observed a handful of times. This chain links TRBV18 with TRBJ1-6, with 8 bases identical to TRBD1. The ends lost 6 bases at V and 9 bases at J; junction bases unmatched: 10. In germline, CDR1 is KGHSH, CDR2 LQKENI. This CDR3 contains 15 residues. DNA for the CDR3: TGTGCCAGCTCCCAAGACGGGCAGGGGGCTTCACCCCTCCACTTT. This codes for CASSQDGQGASPLHF.

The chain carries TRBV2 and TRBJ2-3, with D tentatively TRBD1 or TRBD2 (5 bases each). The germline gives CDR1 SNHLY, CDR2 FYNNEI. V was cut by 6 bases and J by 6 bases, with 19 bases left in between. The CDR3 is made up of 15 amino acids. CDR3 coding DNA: TGTGCCAGCAGGCTCCCCGGGGCCCTCGGGGATACGCAGTATTTT. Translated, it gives CASRLPGALGDTQYF.

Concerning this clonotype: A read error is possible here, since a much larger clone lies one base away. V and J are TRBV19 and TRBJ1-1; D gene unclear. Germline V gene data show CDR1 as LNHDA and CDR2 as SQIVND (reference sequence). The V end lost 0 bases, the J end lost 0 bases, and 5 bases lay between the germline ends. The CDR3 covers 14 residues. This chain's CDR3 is CASSIDGMNTEAFF. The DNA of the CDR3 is TGTGCCAGTAGTATAGACGGCATGAACACTGAAGCTTTCTTT.

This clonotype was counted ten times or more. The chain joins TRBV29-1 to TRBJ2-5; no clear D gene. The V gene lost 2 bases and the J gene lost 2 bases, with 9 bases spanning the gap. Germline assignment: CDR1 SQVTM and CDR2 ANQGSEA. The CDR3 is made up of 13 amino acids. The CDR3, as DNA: TGCAGCGTTGAACGGCAGCTTCAAGAGACCCAGTACTTC. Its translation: CSVERQLQETQYF.

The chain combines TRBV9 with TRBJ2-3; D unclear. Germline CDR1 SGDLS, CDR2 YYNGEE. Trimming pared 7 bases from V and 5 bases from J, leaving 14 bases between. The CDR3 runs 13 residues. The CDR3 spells CASATQMGDTQYF. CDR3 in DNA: TGTGCCAGCGCCACGCAGATGGGAGATACGCAGTATTTT.

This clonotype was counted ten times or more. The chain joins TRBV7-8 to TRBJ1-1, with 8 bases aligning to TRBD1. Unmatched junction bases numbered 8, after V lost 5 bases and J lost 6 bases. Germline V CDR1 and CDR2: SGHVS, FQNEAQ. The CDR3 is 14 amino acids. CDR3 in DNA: TGTGCCAGCAGCCCAAGACAGGGGAGGGCTGAAGCTTTCTTT. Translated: CASSPRQGRAEAFF. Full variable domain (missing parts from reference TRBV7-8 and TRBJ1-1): GAGVSQSPRYKVAKRGQDVALRCDPISGHVSLFWYQQALGQGPEFLTYFQNEAQLDKSGLPSDRFFAERPEGSVSTLKIQRTQQEDSAVYLCASSPRQGRAEAFFGQGTRLTVV.

The CDR3 DNA reads as TGTGCCAGCAGCCCGACTTGGGACAGGGGGGCTAGTGGAGGGGGCTACACCTTC. This codes for CASSPTWDRGASGGGYTF. The J gene is TRBJ1-2, the V gene TRBV4-2, with 11 bases aligning to TRBD1. V shed 4 bases and J 8 bases; nucleotides not matched to a gene: 18. Germline CDR1 and CDR2: LGHNA and YNFKEQ. The CDR3 contains 18 residues.

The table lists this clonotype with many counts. DNA for the CDR3: TGTGCCAGTAGTATTGGAGGGGCTGGGGGTGAGCAGTTCTTC. It encodes CASSIGGAGGEQFF. The chain recombines TRBV19 with TRBJ2-1, with TRBD2 as a possible D gene (6 bases). Trimming removed 3 bases at V and 9 bases at J, with 15 bases between. The CDR3 has 14 amino acids. Germline V gives CDR1 LNHDA, CDR2 SQIVND (reference sequence).

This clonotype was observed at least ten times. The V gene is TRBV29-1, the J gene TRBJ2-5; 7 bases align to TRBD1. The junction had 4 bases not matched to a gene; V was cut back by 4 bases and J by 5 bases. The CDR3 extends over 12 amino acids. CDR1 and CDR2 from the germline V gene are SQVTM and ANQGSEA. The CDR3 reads CSVGQGVETQYF. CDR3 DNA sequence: TGCAGCGTTGGACAGGGTGTGGAGACCCAGTACTTC.

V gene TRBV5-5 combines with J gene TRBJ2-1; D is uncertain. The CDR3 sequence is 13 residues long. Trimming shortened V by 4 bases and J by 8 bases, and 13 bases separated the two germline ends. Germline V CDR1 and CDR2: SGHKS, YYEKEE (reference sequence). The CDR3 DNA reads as TGTGCCAGCAGCCCCGAGTTCGTCTATGAGCAGTTCTTC. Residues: CASSPEFVYEQFF.

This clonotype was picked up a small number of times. CDR3 DNA: TGTGCCAGCAGCTTAAGGACAAATGAAAAACTGTTTTTT. It yields the protein CASSLRTNEKLFF. The V and J genes are TRBV7-2 and TRBJ1-4; maybe TRBD1 (5 bases). Germline CDR1 reads SGHTA; CDR2 reads FQGNSA. V lost 2 bases and J lost 5, with 6 bases in between. There are 13 residues in the CDR3.

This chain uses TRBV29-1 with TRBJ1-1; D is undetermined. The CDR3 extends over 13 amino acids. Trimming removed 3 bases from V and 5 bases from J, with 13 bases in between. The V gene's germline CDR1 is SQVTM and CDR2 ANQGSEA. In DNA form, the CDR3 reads TGCAGCGTTGAGGGCAGCCTAGGGACTGAAGCTTTCTTT. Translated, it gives CSVEGSLGTEAFF.

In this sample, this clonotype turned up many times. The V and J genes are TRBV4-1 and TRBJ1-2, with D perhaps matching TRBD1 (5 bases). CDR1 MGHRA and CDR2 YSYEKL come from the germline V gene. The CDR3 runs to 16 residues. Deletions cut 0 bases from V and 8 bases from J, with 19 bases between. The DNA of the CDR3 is TGCGCCAGCAGCCAAGAGCAGGGATGGGGAGTCGGGGGCTACACCTTC. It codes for CASSQEQGWGVGGYTF.

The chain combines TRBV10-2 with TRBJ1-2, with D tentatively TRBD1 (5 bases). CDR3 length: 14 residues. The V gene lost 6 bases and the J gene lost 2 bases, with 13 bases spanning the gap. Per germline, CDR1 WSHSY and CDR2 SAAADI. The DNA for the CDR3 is TGCGCCAGCAGAGACCCCAGGGACAACTATGGCTACACCTTC. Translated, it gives CASRDPRDNYGYTF.

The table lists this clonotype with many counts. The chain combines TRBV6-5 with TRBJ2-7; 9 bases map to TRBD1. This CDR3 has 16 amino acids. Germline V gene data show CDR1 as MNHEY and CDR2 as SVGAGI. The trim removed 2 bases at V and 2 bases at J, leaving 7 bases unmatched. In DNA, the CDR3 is TGTGCCAGCAGTTACCAAATCGGGACAGGGACCTACGAGCAGTACTTC. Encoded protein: CASSYQIGTGTYEQYF.

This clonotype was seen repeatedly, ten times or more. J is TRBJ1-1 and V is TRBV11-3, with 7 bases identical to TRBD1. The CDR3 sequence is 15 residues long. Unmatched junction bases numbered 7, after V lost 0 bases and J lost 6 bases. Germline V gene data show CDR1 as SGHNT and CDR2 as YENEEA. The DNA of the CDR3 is TGTGCCAGCAGCTTAGACCCAGGGGGTAGAGCTGAAGCTTTCTTT. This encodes CASSLDPGGRAEAFF.

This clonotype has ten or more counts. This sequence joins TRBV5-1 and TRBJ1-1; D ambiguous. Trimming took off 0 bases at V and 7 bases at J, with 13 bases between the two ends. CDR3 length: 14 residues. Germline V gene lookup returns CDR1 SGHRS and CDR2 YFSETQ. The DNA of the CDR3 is TGCGCCAGCAGCTTGGTAGTGGGGTACGATGAAGCTTTCTTT. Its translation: CASSLVVGYDEAFF.

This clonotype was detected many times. CDR3 bases: TGTGCCATCAGTGAGAGGCAGACGGACGAGCAGTACTTC. Amino acids: CAISERQTDEQYF. V gene TRBV10-3 combines with J gene TRBJ2-7, with unresolved D. Germline V gene sequence: CDR1 ENHRY, CDR2 SYGVKD. The CDR3 covers 13 residues. V was cut by 2 bases and J by 5 bases, with 10 bases left in between.

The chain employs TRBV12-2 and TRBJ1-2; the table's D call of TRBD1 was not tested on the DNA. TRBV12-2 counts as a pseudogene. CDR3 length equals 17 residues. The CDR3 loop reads CASRHPGQGGIGYGYTF. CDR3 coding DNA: TGTGCAAGTCGCCACCCGGGACAGGGGGGAATCGGCTATGGTTACACCTTC.

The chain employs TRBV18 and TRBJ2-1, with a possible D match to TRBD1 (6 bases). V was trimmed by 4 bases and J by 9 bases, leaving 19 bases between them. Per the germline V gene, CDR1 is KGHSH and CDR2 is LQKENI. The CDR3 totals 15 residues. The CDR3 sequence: CASSRTQEQGTEQFF. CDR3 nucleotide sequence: TGTGCCAGCTCACGCACGCAAGAACAGGGTACTGAGCAGTTCTTC.

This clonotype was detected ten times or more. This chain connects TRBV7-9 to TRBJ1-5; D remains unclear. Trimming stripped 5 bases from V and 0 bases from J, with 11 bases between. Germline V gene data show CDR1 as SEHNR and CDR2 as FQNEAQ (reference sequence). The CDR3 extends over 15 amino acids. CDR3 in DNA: TGTGCCAGCAGCCCCGGGATTTATAGCAATCAGCCCCAGCATTTT. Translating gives CASSPGIYSNQPQHF.

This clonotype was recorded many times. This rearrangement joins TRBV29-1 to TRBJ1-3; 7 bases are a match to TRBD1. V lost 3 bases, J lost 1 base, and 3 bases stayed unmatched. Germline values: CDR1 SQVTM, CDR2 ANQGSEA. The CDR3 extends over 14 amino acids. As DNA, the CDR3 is TGCAGCGTTGACAGGGGGGAGTCTGGAAACACCATATATTTT. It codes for CSVDRGESGNTIYF.

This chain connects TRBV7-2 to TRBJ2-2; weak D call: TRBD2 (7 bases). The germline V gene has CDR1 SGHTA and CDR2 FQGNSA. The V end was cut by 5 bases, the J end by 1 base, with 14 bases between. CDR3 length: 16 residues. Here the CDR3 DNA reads TGTGCCAGCAGCCTACACGGGGGGCAGAACACCGGGGAGCTGTTTTTT. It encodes CASSLHGGQNTGELFF.

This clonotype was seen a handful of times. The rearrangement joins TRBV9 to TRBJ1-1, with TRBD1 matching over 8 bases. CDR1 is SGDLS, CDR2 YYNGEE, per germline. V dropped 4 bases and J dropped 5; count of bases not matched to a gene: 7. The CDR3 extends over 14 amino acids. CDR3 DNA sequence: TGTGCCAGCAGCCTCGGACAGGGTCGGACTGAAGCTTTCTTT. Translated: CASSLGQGRTEAFF.

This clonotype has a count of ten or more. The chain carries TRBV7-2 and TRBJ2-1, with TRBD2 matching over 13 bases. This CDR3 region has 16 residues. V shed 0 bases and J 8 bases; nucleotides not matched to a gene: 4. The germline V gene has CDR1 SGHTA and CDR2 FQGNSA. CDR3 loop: CASSLAGTSGIDEQFF. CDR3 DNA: TGTGCCAGCAGCTTAGCTGGGACTAGCGGGATCGATGAGCAGTTCTTC.

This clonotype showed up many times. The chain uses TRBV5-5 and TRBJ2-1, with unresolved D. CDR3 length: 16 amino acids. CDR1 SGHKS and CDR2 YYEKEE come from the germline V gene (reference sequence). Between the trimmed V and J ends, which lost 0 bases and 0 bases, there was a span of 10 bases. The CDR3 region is CASSLGHPFSYNEQFF. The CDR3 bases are TGTGCCAGCAGCTTGGGACACCCATTCTCCTACAATGAGCAGTTCTTC. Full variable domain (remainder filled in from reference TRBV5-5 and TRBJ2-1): DAGVTQSPTHLIKTRGQQVTLRCSPISGHKSVSWYQQVLGQGPQFIFQYYEKEERGRGNFPDRFSARQFPNYSSELNVNALLLGDSALYLCASSLGHPFSYNEQFFGPGTRLTVL.

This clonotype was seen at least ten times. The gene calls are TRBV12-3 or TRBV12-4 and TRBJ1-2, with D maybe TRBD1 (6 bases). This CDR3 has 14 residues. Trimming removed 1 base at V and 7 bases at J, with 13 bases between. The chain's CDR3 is CASSLGDTRRGYTF. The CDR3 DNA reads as TGTGCCAGCAGTTTAGGGGACACGAGACGTGGCTACACCTTC.

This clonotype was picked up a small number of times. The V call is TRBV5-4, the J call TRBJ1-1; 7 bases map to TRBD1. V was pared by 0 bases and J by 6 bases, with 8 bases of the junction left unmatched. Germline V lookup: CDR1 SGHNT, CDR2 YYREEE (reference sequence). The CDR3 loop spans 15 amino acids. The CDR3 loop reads CASSLEGASIPEAFF. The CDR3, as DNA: TGTGCCAGCAGCTTGGAGGGGGCGAGTATTCCTGAAGCTTTCTTT.

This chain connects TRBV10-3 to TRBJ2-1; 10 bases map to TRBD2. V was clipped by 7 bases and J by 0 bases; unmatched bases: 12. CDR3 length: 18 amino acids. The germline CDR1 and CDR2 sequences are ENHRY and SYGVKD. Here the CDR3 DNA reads TGTGCCATCATGGGTGGGACTAGCGTATCGAGCTCCTACAATGAGCAGTTCTTC. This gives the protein CAIMGGTSVSSSYNEQFF.

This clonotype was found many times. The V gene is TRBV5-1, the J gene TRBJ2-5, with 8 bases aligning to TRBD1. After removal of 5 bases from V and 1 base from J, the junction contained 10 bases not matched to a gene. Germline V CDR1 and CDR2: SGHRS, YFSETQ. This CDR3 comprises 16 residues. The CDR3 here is CASRYQGQGRQETQYF. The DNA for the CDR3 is TGCGCCAGCAGGTACCAAGGACAGGGACGCCAAGAGACCCAGTACTTC.